This is a list of T cell receptor beta chains from one sample in a study of control samples from healthy donors and cancer patients. Only in-frame clones appear in the TCRdb table, and some are missing; sequencing was by immunoSEQ multiplex PCR. Of about 110,000 clones listed, 70% to 85% are singletons. The sequenced material came from blood. The receptor source for this set is a young man in good health. Both conserved end residues are part of each CDR3. Each record gives: V gene, D gene, J gene, clone size, CDR3 protein, CDR3 DNA. A D gene is named only where the DNA matches it firmly. The size of a clone is reported for some rows only, either as once, few or many, or as a class for expanded clones.

V gene: TRBV18
D gene: NA
J gene: TRBJ2-7
clone size: NA
CDR3 protein: CASSQGTIGYEQYF
CDR3 DNA: TGTGCCAGCTCCCAAGGGACAATAGGGTACGAGCAGTACTTC

V gene: TRBV5-1
D gene: NA
J gene: TRBJ1-2
clone size: few
CDR3 protein: CASSSGDIDGYTF
CDR3 DNA: TGCGCCAGCAGCTCGGGGGACATCGATGGCTACACCTTC

V gene: TRBV25-1
D gene: TRBD1
J gene: TRBJ1-2
clone size: few
CDR3 protein: CASSDGGTANYGYTF
CDR3 DNA: TGTGCCAGCAGTGATGGGGGGACAGCTAACTATGGCTACACCTTC

V gene: TRBV7-9
D gene: TRBD1
J gene: TRBJ1-5
clone size: once
CDR3 protein: CASSLGQGGSNQPQHF
CDR3 DNA: TGTGCCAGCAGCTTGGGACAGGGGGGTAGCAATCAGCCCCAGCATTTT

V gene: TRBV7-2
D gene: NA
J gene: TRBJ1-2
clone size: NA
CDR3 protein: CASTETRRGGYTF
CDR3 DNA: TGTGCCAGCACCGAGACCCGCAGGGGAGGCTACACCTTC

V gene: TRBV9
D gene: NA
J gene: TRBJ1-2
clone size: NA
CDR3 protein: CASSRGGLYGYTF
CDR3 DNA: TGTGCCAGCAGCCGAGGTGGTCTCTATGGCTACACCTTC

V gene: TRBV25-1
D gene: NA
J gene: TRBJ1-4
clone size: many
CDR3 protein: CASSDRSPNEKLFF
CDR3 DNA: TGTGCCAGCAGTGACAGGTCGCCTAATGAAAAACTGTTTTTT

V gene: TRBV19
D gene: NA
J gene: TRBJ2-2
clone size: NA
CDR3 protein: CASSILVSGELFF
CDR3 DNA: TGTGCCAGTAGTATTTTGGTTTCTGGGGAGCTGTTTTTT

V gene: TRBV30
D gene: NA
J gene: TRBJ2-5
clone size: NA
CDR3 protein: CAWSPGKGNQETQYF
CDR3 DNA: TGTGCCTGGAGTCCAGGGAAGGGTAACCAAGAGACCCAGTACTTC

V gene: TRBV7-2
D gene: NA
J gene: TRBJ1-2
clone size: medium-sized
CDR3 protein: CASSLDAYYGYTF
CDR3 DNA: TGTGCCAGCAGCTTAGACGCGTACTATGGCTACACCTTC

V gene: TRBV7-9
D gene: NA
J gene: TRBJ1-1
clone size: NA
CDR3 protein: CASSLYEGPTLNTEAFF
CDR3 DNA: TGTGCCAGCAGCTTATACGAGGGACCCACCCTGAACACTGAAGCTTTCTTT

V gene: TRBV11-2
D gene: TRBD2
J gene: TRBJ2-5
clone size: NA
CDR3 protein: CASSLDGRVKGQETQYF
CDR3 DNA: TGTGCCAGCAGCTTAGATGGGAGGGTTAAAGGACAAGAGACCCAGTACTTC

V gene: TRBV19
D gene: NA
J gene: TRBJ2-6
clone size: NA
CDR3 protein: CASSIQVSGANVLTF
CDR3 DNA: TGTGCCAGTAGTATCCAGGTTTCTGGGGCCAACGTCCTGACTTTC

V gene: TRBV6-6
D gene: NA
J gene: TRBJ1-5
clone size: NA
CDR3 protein: CASSIGGQPQHF
CDR3 DNA: TGTGCCAGCAGTATAGGGGGTCAGCCCCAGCATTTT

V gene: TRBV18
D gene: NA
J gene: TRBJ2-6
clone size: NA
CDR3 protein: CASSVNSGANVLTF
CDR3 DNA: TGTGCCAGCTCAGTAAACTCTGGGGCCAACGTCCTGACTTTC

V gene: TRBV7-3
D gene: NA
J gene: TRBJ2-7
clone size: NA
CDR3 protein: CASSPRPTPIQYF
CDR3 DNA: TGTGCCAGCAGCCCCCGCCCAACACCGATCCAGTACTTC

V gene: TRBV11-3
D gene: NA
J gene: TRBJ1-1
clone size: NA
CDR3 protein: CASSFGKGTEAFF
CDR3 DNA: TGTGCCAGCAGTTTTGGGAAGGGCACTGAAGCTTTCTTT

V gene: TRBV3-1/TRBV3-2
D gene: TRBD2
J gene: TRBJ2-5
clone size: NA
CDR3 protein: CASSPPSGGIQTQYF
CDR3 DNA: TGTGCCAGCAGTCCCCCTAGCGGGGGGATCCAGACCCAGTACTTC

V gene: TRBV18
D gene: NA
J gene: TRBJ2-6
clone size: NA
CDR3 protein: CASSPSRGDLSGANVLTF
CDR3 DNA: TGTGCCAGCTCACCATCCAGGGGAGACCTCTCTGGGGCCAACGTCCTGACTTTC

V gene: TRBV7-9
D gene: NA
J gene: TRBJ2-5
clone size: NA
CDR3 protein: CASSQGSQETQYF
CDR3 DNA: TGTGCCAGCAGCCAGGGTTCCCAAGAGACCCAGTACTTC

V gene: TRBV7-2
D gene: TRBD1
J gene: TRBJ2-2
clone size: NA
CDR3 protein: CASSPGTVNTGELFF
CDR3 DNA: TGTGCCAGCAGCCCAGGGACAGTCAACACCGGGGAGCTGTTTTTT

V gene: TRBV5-6
D gene: NA
J gene: TRBJ1-3
clone size: NA
CDR3 protein: CASSIENTIYF
CDR3 DNA: TGTGCCAGCAGCATAGAAAACACCATATATTTT

V gene: TRBV27
D gene: TRBD1
J gene: TRBJ1-5
clone size: NA
CDR3 protein: CASSPGQPHQPQHF
CDR3 DNA: TGTGCCAGCAGTCCGGGACAGCCACATCAGCCCCAGCATTTT

V gene: TRBV6-2/TRBV6-3
D gene: TRBD1
J gene: TRBJ1-3
clone size: NA
CDR3 protein: CASSLYRGEAGNTIYF
CDR3 DNA: TGTGCCAGCAGCCTCTACAGGGGAGAGGCTGGAAACACCATATATTTT

V gene: TRBV7-2
D gene: NA
J gene: TRBJ2-5
clone size: NA
CDR3 protein: CASSLAHGRGETQYF
CDR3 DNA: TGTGCCAGCAGCTTAGCGCACGGCAGGGGAGAGACCCAGTACTTC

V gene: TRBV4-1
D gene: TRBD2
J gene: TRBJ2-2
clone size: NA
CDR3 protein: CASSQGWSTSGIGELFF
CDR3 DNA: TGCGCCAGCAGCCAAGGGTGGTCTACTAGCGGTATCGGGGAGCTGTTTTTT

V gene: TRBV11-3
D gene: NA
J gene: TRBJ2-1
clone size: NA
CDR3 protein: CASSLTQEEQFF
CDR3 DNA: TGTGCCAGCAGTCTCACCCAGGAGGAGCAGTTCTTC

V gene: TRBV7-2
D gene: TRBD1
J gene: TRBJ2-5
clone size: NA
CDR3 protein: CASSSDRGSKTQYF
CDR3 DNA: TGTGCCAGCAGCTCGGACAGGGGGTCGAAGACCCAGTACTTC

V gene: TRBV7-2
D gene: TRBD1
J gene: TRBJ1-1
clone size: NA
CDR3 protein: CASSPDRGHTEAFF
CDR3 DNA: TGTGCCAGCAGCCCCGACAGGGGGCATACTGAAGCTTTCTTT

V gene: TRBV30
D gene: NA
J gene: TRBJ1-5
clone size: NA
CDR3 protein: CAWSVLAGNQPQHF
CDR3 DNA: TGTGCCTGGAGTGTCTTGGCAGGGAATCAGCCCCAGCATTTT

V gene: TRBV7-8
D gene: TRBD1
J gene: TRBJ1-2
clone size: few
CDR3 protein: CASSYDRDYGYTF
CDR3 DNA: TGTGCCAGCAGCTACGACAGGGACTATGGCTACACCTTC

V gene: TRBV5-8
D gene: NA
J gene: TRBJ1-5
clone size: many
CDR3 protein: CASSYDVNQPQHF
CDR3 DNA: TGTGCCAGCAGCTATGATGTTAATCAGCCCCAGCATTTT

V gene: TRBV11-1
D gene: TRBD1
J gene: TRBJ1-1
clone size: NA
CDR3 protein: CASSNTGGNTEAFF
CDR3 DNA: TGTGCCAGCAGTAACACAGGGGGGAACACTGAAGCTTTCTTT

V gene: TRBV11-2
D gene: NA
J gene: TRBJ2-3
clone size: NA
CDR3 protein: CATNLGTDTQYF
CDR3 DNA: TGTGCCACCAACCTCGGCACAGATACGCAGTATTTT

V gene: TRBV9
D gene: NA
J gene: TRBJ2-4
clone size: NA
CDR3 protein: CASSERDRFLLHRTKNIQYF
CDR3 DNA: TGTGCCAGCAGCGAGCGGGACAGGTTCCTTTTACACCGAACTAAAAACATTCAGTACTTC

V gene: TRBV27
D gene: TRBD1
J gene: TRBJ2-1
clone size: NA
CDR3 protein: CASTWTGGSDEQFF
CDR3 DNA: TGTGCCAGCACTTGGACAGGGGGGAGCGATGAGCAGTTCTTC

V gene: TRBV28
D gene: NA
J gene: TRBJ1-1
clone size: NA
CDR3 protein: CASSLRGQLGNTEAFF
CDR3 DNA: TGTGCCAGCAGTTTAAGGGGCCAGTTGGGGAACACTGAAGCTTTCTTT

V gene: TRBV30
D gene: NA
J gene: TRBJ2-1
clone size: few
CDR3 protein: CAWSISGSRNEQFF
CDR3 DNA: TGTGCCTGGAGTATCTCCGGGTCCCGCAATGAGCAGTTCTTC

V gene: TRBV30
D gene: NA
J gene: TRBJ2-3
clone size: NA
CDR3 protein: CAWSDRFTDTQYF
CDR3 DNA: TGTGCCTGGAGTGACAGGTTCACAGATACGCAGTATTTT

V gene: TRBV19
D gene: TRBD1
J gene: TRBJ2-1
clone size: NA
CDR3 protein: CASSARGTGKSNEQFF
CDR3 DNA: TGTGCCAGTAGTGCAAGAGGGACAGGGAAAAGCAATGAGCAGTTCTTC

V gene: TRBV7-2
D gene: TRBD2
J gene: TRBJ2-7
clone size: NA
CDR3 protein: CASSPGGGSSYEQYF
CDR3 DNA: TGTGCCAGCAGCCCTGGGGGGGGGAGCTCCTACGAGCAGTACTTC

V gene: TRBV29-1
D gene: NA
J gene: TRBJ2-3
clone size: NA
CDR3 protein: CSERVSTGFPDTQYF
CDR3 DNA: TGCAGCGAGAGAGTGTCTACAGGGTTCCCAGATACGCAGTATTTT

V gene: TRBV6-4
D gene: NA
J gene: TRBJ1-6
clone size: NA
CDR3 protein: CASSDSYRSVAPLHF
CDR3 DNA: TGTGCCAGCAGTGACTCCTACCGTAGTGTCGCACCCCTCCACTTT

V gene: TRBV24-1
D gene: NA
J gene: TRBJ1-5
clone size: NA
CDR3 protein: CATSQEGGAGANQPQHF
CDR3 DNA: TGTGCCACCAGTCAAGAAGGGGGGGCTGGGGCTAATCAGCCCCAGCATTTT

V gene: TRBV6-4
D gene: NA
J gene: TRBJ2-2
clone size: NA
CDR3 protein: CASSEQGYTGELFF
CDR3 DNA: TGTGCCAGCAGTGAACAGGGTTACACCGGGGAGCTGTTTTTT

V gene: TRBV12-3/TRBV12-4
D gene: NA
J gene: TRBJ1-2
clone size: once
CDR3 protein: CASSLGRNYGYTF
CDR3 DNA: TGTGCCAGCAGTCTCGGACGGAACTATGGCTACACCTTC

V gene: TRBV7-8
D gene: NA
J gene: TRBJ1-1
clone size: NA
CDR3 protein: CASSLEGGGNTEAFF
CDR3 DNA: TGTGCCAGCAGCTTAGAAGGGGGGGGAAACACTGAAGCTTTCTTT

V gene: TRBV14
D gene: NA
J gene: TRBJ1-2
clone size: many
CDR3 protein: CASSWDYNYGYTF
CDR3 DNA: TGTGCCAGCAGTTGGGATTATAATTATGGCTACACCTTC

V gene: TRBV9
D gene: NA
J gene: TRBJ2-3
clone size: NA
CDR3 protein: CASSVRPGWDTQYF
CDR3 DNA: TGTGCCAGCAGCGTAAGGCCCGGTTGGGATACGCAGTATTTT

V gene: TRBV6-1
D gene: NA
J gene: TRBJ2-7
clone size: NA
CDR3 protein: CASSEERHGYEQYF
CDR3 DNA: TGTGCCAGCAGTGAAGAAAGGCATGGCTACGAGCAGTACTTC

V gene: TRBV28
D gene: TRBD2
J gene: TRBJ2-1
clone size: NA
CDR3 protein: CASGPIDANVGGDNEQFF
CDR3 DNA: TGTGCCAGCGGCCCTATCGATGCTAACGTCGGGGGGGACAATGAGCAGTTCTTC

V gene: TRBV6-2/TRBV6-3
D gene: TRBD2
J gene: TRBJ2-7
clone size: NA
CDR3 protein: CASSTGRLASPEQYF
CDR3 DNA: TGTGCCAGCAGCACTGGGAGACTAGCGAGCCCAGAGCAGTACTTC

V gene: TRBV5-1
D gene: NA
J gene: TRBJ2-4
clone size: few
CDR3 protein: CASSATPTGQNIQYF
CDR3 DNA: TGCGCCAGCAGTGCCACCCCGACAGGCCAAAACATTCAGTACTTC